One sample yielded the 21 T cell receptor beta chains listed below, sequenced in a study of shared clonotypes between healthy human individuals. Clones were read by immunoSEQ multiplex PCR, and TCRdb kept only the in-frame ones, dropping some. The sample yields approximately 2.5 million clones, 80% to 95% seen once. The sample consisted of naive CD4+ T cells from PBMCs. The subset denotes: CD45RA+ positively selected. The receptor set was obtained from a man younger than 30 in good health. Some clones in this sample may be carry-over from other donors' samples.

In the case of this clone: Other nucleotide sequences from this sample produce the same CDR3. Here the CDR3 reads CASSLPGIGGYTF. Here the CDR3 DNA reads TGTGCCAGCAGTCTCCCAGGGATCGGCGGCTACACCTTC. The chain combines TRBV28 with TRBJ1-2, with D maybe TRBD1 (5 bases). CDR1 is MDHEN, CDR2 SYDVKM, per germline. The CDR3 loop spans 13 amino acids. With 5 bases removed from V and 8 bases from J, the gap between germline ends came to 15 bases.

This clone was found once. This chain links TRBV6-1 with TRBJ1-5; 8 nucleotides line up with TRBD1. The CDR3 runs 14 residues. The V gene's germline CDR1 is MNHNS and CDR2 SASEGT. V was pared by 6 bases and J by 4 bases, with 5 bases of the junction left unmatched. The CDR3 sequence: CASRMDRDNQPQHF. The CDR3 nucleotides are TGTGCCAGCAGGATGGACAGGGATAATCAGCCCCAGCATTTT.

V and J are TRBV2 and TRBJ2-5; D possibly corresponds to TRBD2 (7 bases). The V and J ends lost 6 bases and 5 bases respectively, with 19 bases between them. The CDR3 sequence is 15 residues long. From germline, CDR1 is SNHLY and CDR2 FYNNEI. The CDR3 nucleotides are TGTGCCAGCAGCTTCCAAGGGGGGGCCGGGGAGACCCAGTACTTC. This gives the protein CASSFQGGAGETQYF.

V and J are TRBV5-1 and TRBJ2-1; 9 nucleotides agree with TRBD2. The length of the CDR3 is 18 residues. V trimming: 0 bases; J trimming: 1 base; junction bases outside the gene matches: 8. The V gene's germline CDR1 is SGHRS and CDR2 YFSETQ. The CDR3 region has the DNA TGCGCCAGCAGCTTGGTGCCAGCGGGAGGCGTATCCTACAATGAGCAGTTCTTC. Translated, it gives CASSLVPAGGVSYNEQFF.

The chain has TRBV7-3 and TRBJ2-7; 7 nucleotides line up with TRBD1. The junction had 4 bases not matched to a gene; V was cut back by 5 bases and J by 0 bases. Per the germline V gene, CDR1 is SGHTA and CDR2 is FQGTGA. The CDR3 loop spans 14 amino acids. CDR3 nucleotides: TGTGCCAGCAGCGAACAGGGGATCTCCTACGAGCAGTACTTC. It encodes CASSEQGISYEQYF.

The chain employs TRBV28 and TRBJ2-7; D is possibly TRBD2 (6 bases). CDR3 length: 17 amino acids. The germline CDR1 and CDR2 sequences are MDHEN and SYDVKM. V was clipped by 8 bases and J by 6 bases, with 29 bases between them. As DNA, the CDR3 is TGTGCCAGCTACTCCGGCGGGAATCGGTTCGGCCGAAGCGAGCAGTACTTC. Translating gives CASYSGGNRFGRSEQYF.

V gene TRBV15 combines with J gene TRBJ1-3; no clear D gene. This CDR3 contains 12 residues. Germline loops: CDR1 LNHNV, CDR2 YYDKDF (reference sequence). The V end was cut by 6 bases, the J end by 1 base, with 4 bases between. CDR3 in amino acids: CATSFSGNTIYF. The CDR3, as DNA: TGTGCCACCAGTTTTTCTGGAAACACCATATATTTT.

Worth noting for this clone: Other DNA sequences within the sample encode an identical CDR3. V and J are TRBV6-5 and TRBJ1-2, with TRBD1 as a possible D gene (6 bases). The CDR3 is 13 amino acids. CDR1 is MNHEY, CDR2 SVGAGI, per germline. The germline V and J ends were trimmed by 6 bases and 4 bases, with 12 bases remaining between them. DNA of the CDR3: TGTGCCAGCAGCAACAGGGAGGGCTATGGCTACACCTTC. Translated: CASSNREGYGYTF.

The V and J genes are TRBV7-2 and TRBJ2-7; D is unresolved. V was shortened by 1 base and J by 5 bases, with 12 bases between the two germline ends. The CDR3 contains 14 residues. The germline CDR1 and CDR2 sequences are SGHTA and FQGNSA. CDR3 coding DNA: TGTGCCAGCAGCTTAGGGCCCCCCCGCGACGAGCAGTACTTC. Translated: CASSLGPPRDEQYF.

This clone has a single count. In DNA form, the CDR3 reads TGTGCCAGCAGCCTGGGGGTAGGAGTCTACAATGAGCAGTTCTTC. Translated: CASSLGVGVYNEQFF. V usage is TRBV7-7 and J usage is TRBJ2-1, with D possibly being TRBD1 or TRBD2 (5 bases each). With 5 bases removed from V and 3 bases from J, the gap between germline ends came to 14 bases. Per the germline V gene, CDR1 is SSHAT and CDR2 is FNYEAQ (reference sequence). CDR3 length equals 15 residues.

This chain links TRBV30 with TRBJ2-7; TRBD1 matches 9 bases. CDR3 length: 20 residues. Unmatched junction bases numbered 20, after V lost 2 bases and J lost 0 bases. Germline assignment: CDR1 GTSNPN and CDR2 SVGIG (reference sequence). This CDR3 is CAWSRALPPRDRASSYEQYF. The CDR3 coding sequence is TGTGCCTGGAGTAGGGCCCTTCCACCTCGGGACAGGGCTAGCTCCTACGAGCAGTACTTC.

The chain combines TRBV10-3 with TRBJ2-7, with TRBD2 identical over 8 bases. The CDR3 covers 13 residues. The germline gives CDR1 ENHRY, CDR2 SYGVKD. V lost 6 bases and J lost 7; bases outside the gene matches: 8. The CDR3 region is CAIRERESDEQYF. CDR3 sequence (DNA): TGTGCCATCAGGGAGCGGGAGTCGGATGAGCAGTACTTC.

CDR3 loop: CASSILAGALYEQYF. In nucleotides, the CDR3 is TGTGCCAGCAGTATACTAGCGGGAGCCCTATACGAGCAGTACTTC. V is TRBV28 and J is TRBJ2-7, with TRBD2 matching over 11 bases. The CDR3 sequence is 15 residues long. Germline V lookup: CDR1 MDHEN, CDR2 SYDVKM. V lost 5 bases, J lost 4 bases, and 7 bases stayed unmatched. Full variable domain (missing parts from reference TRBV28 and TRBJ2-7): DVKVTQSSRYLVKRTGEKVFLECVQDMDHENMFWYRQDPGLGLRLIYFSYDVKMKEKGDIPEGYSVSREKKERFSLILESASTNQTSMYLCASSILAGALYEQYFGPGTRLTVT.

In nucleotides, the CDR3 is TGTGCCAGCAACGATCTTCCTGGGGAGACCCAGTACTTC. Translated: CASNDLPGETQYF. V gene TRBV2 combines with J gene TRBJ2-5; no firm D call. The germline CDR1 and CDR2 sequences are SNHLY and FYNNEI. The ends were cut back, 7 bases at V and 5 bases at J, with 14 bases in the middle. The CDR3 runs to 13 residues.

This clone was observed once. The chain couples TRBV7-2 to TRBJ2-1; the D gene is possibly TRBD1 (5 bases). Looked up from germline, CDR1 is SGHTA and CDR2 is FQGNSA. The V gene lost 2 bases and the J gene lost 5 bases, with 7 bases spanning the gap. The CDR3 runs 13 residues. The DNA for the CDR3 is TGTGCCAGCAGCTTATTAGGGGACAATGAGCAGTTCTTC. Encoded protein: CASSLLGDNEQFF.

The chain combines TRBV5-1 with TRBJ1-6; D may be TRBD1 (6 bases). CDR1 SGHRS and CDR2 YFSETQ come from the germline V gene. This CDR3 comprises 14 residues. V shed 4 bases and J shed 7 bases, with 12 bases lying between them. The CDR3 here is CASSDATGNSPLHF. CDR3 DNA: TGCGCCAGCAGCGACGCTACAGGGAATTCACCCCTCCACTTT.

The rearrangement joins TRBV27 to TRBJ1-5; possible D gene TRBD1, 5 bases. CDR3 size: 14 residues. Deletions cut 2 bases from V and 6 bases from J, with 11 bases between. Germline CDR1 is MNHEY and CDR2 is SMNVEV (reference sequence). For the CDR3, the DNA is TGTGCCAGCAGTTTAGTCAGGGTCGGTCAGCCCCAGCATTTT. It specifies CASSLVRVGQPQHF.

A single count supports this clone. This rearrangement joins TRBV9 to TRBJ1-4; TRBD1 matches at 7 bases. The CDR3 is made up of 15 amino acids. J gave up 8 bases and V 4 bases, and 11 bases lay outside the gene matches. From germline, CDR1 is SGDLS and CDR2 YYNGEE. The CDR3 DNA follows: TGTGCCAGCAGCACAAATACAGGGGCCGGGGAAAAACTGTTTTTT. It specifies CASSTNTGAGEKLFF.

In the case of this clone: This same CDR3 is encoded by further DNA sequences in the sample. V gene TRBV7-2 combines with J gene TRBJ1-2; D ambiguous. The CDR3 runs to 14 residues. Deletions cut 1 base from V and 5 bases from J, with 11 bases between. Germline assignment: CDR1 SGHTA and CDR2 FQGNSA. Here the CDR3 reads CASSLGGTAYGYTF. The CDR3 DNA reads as TGTGCCAGCAGCTTAGGTGGAACAGCATATGGCTACACCTTC.

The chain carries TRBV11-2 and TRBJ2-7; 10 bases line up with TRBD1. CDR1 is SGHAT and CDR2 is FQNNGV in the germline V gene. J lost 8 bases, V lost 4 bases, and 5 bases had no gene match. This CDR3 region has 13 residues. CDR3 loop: CASSSGTGVKQYF. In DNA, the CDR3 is TGTGCCAGCAGCTCCGGGACAGGGGTCAAGCAGTACTTC.

The CDR3, as DNA: TGTGCCAGTAGTACCCGGGGAGCGACTAGCACAGATACGCAGTATTTT. This codes for CASSTRGATSTDTQYF. The V call is TRBV19, the J call TRBJ2-3, with a tentative D call TRBD2 (5 bases). Germline CDR1 and CDR2: LNHDA and SQIVND (reference sequence). This CDR3 spans 16 amino acids. Trimming cost V 4 bases and J 0 bases, with 14 bases left between them.